This record looks at one T cell receptor beta chain sequence and its context. Antigen unknown. This sample's treatment: oral pan-JAK inhibitor, 5-10 mg twice daily. These data come from a study of CD8+ T cells in alopecia areata. Broader study findings: The study found higher clonality in lesional than normal scalp, especially in alopecia totalis/universalis.

The CDR3 covers 13 residues. With 3 bases removed from V and 4 bases from J, the gap between germline ends came to 11 bases. The germline V gene encodes CDR1 GTSNPN and CDR2 SVGIG (reference sequence). Sequencing templates came from extracted RNA that was reverse transcribed into cDNA. Method: immunoSEQ multiplex PCR; TCRdb's copy keeps in-frame clones and lacks some. The sample holds 100,000 to 150,000 clones, over 60% seen once. This clonotype was obtained from a human donor with alopecia areata. The sequenced sample was CD4+ T cells sorted from blood, obtained at week 4, from a patient treated with tofacitinib. The chain employs TRBV30 and TRBJ2-3, with D possibly TRBD1 on 6 matching bases. CDR3 region: CAWSAGTSDTQYF. DNA of the CDR3: TGTGCCTGGAGCGCCGGGACATCAGATACGCAGTATTTT.